A selection of T cell receptor beta chains follows, all from one sample in a study of STAT5B mutations in CD4+ large granular lymphocyte leukemia. Measured with immunoSEQ multiplex PCR; TCRdb has only the in-frame clones, and not every one. This sample has under 50,000 clones, with about 86% found just once. The sequencing sample was made of CD4+ T cells from blood buffy coats. Receptor source: a human donor in good health. Each CDR3 is given with its conserved first and last residue. A D gene is named only where the DNA matches it firmly. Clone size is given for some rows only: seen once, a few or many times, or a class if the clone is expanded.

J | D | size | V | DNA | CDR3
TRBJ1-2 | . | few | TRBV5-1 | TGCGCCAGCAGCTTGCAGCTCGGGGAGGGCTACACCTTC | CASSLQLGEGYTF
TRBJ2-7 | TRBD1 | . | TRBV30 | TGTGCCTGGAGTGCCCCGGGACAGGTGACCTACGAGCAGTACTTC | CAWSAPGQVTYEQYF
TRBJ1-2 | TRBD1 | few | TRBV28 | TGTGCCAGCAGTTCGACAGGGTACGGCTATGGCTACACCTTC | CASSSTGYGYGYTF
TRBJ2-7 | . | . | TRBV30 | TGTGCCTGGAGTGTTTGGCGGGTTGGGCAGTACTTC | CAWSVWRVGQYF
TRBJ1-1 | . | . | TRBV6-6 | TGTGCCAGCGCTCGGTCCACTGAAGCTTTCTTT | CASARSTEAFF
TRBJ1-3 | . | . | TRBV10-3 | TGTGCCATCTCCGGGGGGCCAGGAAACACCATATATTTT | CAISGGPGNTIYF
TRBJ2-1 | . | . | TRBV7-2 | TGTGCCAGCAGCCGTAGACAGGGAGGAACGGATGAGCAGTTCTTC | CASSRRQGGTDEQFF
TRBJ2-3 | TRBD2 | . | TRBV2 | TGTGCCAGCAGAACTAGCGGGAGGGCCATAGATACGCAGTATTTT | CASRTSGRAIDTQYF
TRBJ2-1 | . | . | TRBV7-3 | TGTGCCAGCAGCTTATACGACGGATACAATGAGCAGTTCTTC | CASSLYDGYNEQFF
TRBJ1-2 | . | . | TRBV29-1 | TGCAGCGTTGAAGGGGGCAGTGGCTACACCTTC | CSVEGGSGYTF
TRBJ2-3 | TRBD1 | . | TRBV6-1 | TGTGCCAGCAGCCAGGGGGCGCGGACAGATACGCAGTATTTT | CASSQGARTDTQYF
TRBJ1-2 | . | once | TRBV30 | TGTGCCTGGAGTGTACCTAAGGACATCTCAATTTATGGCTACACCTTC | CAWSVPKDISIYGYTF
TRBJ2-7 | TRBD1 | . | TRBV6-1 | TGTGCCAGCGGGGACAGCTACGAGCAGTACTTC | CASGDSYEQYF
TRBJ1-2 | . | . | TRBV5-4 | TGTGCCAGCAGCTTGTCAGGGATTTGGGGCTACACCTTC | CASSLSGIWGYTF
TRBJ2-7 | . | . | TRBV11-2 | TGTGCCAGCAGCCCAGGACCGATCTCTAGCTACGAGCAGTACTTC | CASSPGPISSYEQYF
TRBJ1-2 | . | . | TRBV15 | TGTGCCACCAGCAGGGTTAAGGGCAATGGCTACACCTTC | CATSRVKGNGYTF
TRBJ1-1 | . | . | TRBV14 | TGTGCCAGCAGCTCCCATTTGAACACTGAAGCTTTCTTT | CASSSHLNTEAFF
TRBJ2-1 | . | . | TRBV19 | TGTGCCAGTAGTGTCCATGTCGGTGAGCAGTTCTTC | CASSVHVGEQFF
TRBJ2-7 | . | once | TRBV30 | TGTGCCTGGAGAGCTGCAGGCACCTACGAGCAGTACTTC | CAWRAAGTYEQYF
TRBJ1-4 | . | . | TRBV7-9 | TGTGCCAGCAGCTTGACCACAGGGGAAAAACTGTTTTTT | CASSLTTGEKLFF
TRBJ2-2 | TRBD2 | . | TRBV2 | TGTGCCAGCAGGGCAAGACTAGCGCCTAACACCGGGGAGCTGTTTTTT | CASRARLAPNTGELFF
TRBJ2-7 | . | . | TRBV5-1 | TGCGCCAGCAGCTTGTATGCAGGACACTCCTACGAGCAGTACTTC | CASSLYAGHSYEQYF
TRBJ1-2 | TRBD1 | few | TRBV19 | TGTGCCAGTAAACCTTCATCGACAGGGAGGTCTGACTATGGCTACACCTTC | CASKPSSTGRSDYGYTF
TRBJ2-7 | TRBD2 | . | TRBV6-5 | TGTGCCAGCAGTTCGGGACTAGCTGGGGGGGACGAGCAGTACTTC | CASSSGLAGGDEQYF
TRBJ1-2 | . | . | TRBV4-1 | TGCGCCAGCAGTGACCAACCGAGAACTAACTATGGCTACACCTTC | CASSDQPRTNYGYTF
TRBJ1-2 | TRBD1 | . | TRBV28 | TGTGCCAGCGCGAAAGCCGAGACAGGGAACTATGGCTACACCTTC | CASAKAETGNYGYTF
TRBJ2-2 | TRBD1 | once | TRBV5-4 | TGTGCCAGCAGCTTGGATTCTAGGACAGGGGGCTCCGGGGAGCTGTTTTTT | CASSLDSRTGGSGELFF
TRBJ2-7 | . | . | TRBV30 | TGTGCCTGGAACAGGCCCTACTACGAGCAGTACTTC | CAWNRPYYEQYF
TRBJ1-4 | . | few | TRBV20-1 | TGCAGTGCCGGAAACCGTGAAAAACTGTTTTTT | CSAGNREKLFF